This TCR beta chain was recorded in a study of cytomegalovirus exposure and HLA in healthy donors. In the study overall: Approximately 190 million T cells yielded 117 million unique TCR beta sequences, as an earlier analysis found. Broader study findings: In vitro testing confirmed three CMV-associated chains as specific for CMV antigens. An apparent linkage of common viral pathogens to several of the most significant clusters emerged in a later analysis.

This clone was found a few times. What it binds is not known. Donors sampled were nominally healthy, though unrecorded immune exposures were likely. V dropped 5 bases and J dropped 7 bases, with 12 bases sitting between them. Looked up from germline, CDR1 is SGHDT and CDR2 is YYEEEE. The CDR3 has 12 residues. PCR primers comprised 60 Vbeta and 13 Jbeta primers. Data came from immunoSEQ multiplex PCR; TCRdb stores just in-frame clones and leaves some out. The sample lists some 120,000 clones, roughly four fifths occurring once. What was sequenced was PBMCs. This TCR was recovered from a man aged 50-60 years in good health and CMV-seronegative. This chain connects TRBV5-6 to TRBJ1-2; maybe TRBD1 (5 bases). CDR3 DNA sequence: TGTGCCAGCAGTCAGGGTATCAGTGGCTACACCTTC. Protein sequence: CASSQGISGYTF.